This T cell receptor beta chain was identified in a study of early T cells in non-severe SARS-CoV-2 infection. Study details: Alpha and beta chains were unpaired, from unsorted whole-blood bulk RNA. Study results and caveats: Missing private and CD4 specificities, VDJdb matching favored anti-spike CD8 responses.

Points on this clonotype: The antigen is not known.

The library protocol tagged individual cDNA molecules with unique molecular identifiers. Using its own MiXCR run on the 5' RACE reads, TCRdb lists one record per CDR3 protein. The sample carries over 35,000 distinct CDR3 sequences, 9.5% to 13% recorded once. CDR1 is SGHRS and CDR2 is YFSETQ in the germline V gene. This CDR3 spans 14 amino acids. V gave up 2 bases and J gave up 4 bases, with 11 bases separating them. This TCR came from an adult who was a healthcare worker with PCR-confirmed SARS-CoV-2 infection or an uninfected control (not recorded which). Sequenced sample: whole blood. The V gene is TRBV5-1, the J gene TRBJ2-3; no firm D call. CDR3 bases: TGCGCCAGCAGCTTTAGTGGGCCTCCAGATACGCAGTATTTT. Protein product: CASSFSGPPDTQYF.